This T cell receptor (beta chain) was sequenced in a study of blood T cell repertoires in COVID-19. Looking at the study overall: Sites across the United States, Italy and Spain contributed samples from acute and convalescent COVID-19. The cDNA or gDNA used as material had been derived from T cells, B-cell-depleted T cells, or PBMCs.

Symptom resolution, clearance, or two negative PCRs marked donors in Cohort 3 as recovered. In the original workflow: How many nucleated cells were present was estimated from reference gene primer amplification. Generated by immunoSEQ multiplex PCR, the TCRdb table keeps only in-frame clones and is missing some. The DNA gave D and trimming, while V, J and clone size come from that table. The data show roughly 140,000 clones, with approximately 87% seen just once and approximately 10% held by the top ten. Trimming removed 3 bases from V and 4 bases from J; junction bases left unmatched: 3. Germline lookup yields CDR1 DFQATT and CDR2 SNEGSKA (reference sequence). The CDR3 is 14 amino acids.

Material for sequencing was PBMCs or T cells enriched from blood (not recorded which). The receptor was derived from a man aged 55 to 70 who had recovered from COVID-19. The chain couples TRBV20-1 to TRBJ2-5; 12 bases line up with TRBD2. Here the CDR3 DNA reads TGCAGTGCTAGTACTAGCGGGAGGTCAGAGACCCAGTACTTC. Translating it yields CSASTSGRSETQYF.